One sample yielded the 10 T cell receptor beta chains listed below, sequenced in a study of T cell responses to AZD1222 COVID-19 vaccine. Sequencing was performed with immunoSEQ multiplex PCR; in TCRdb, only in-frame clones are kept and a portion is missing. This sample has 140,000 to 150,000 clones, with about 92% found just once. The specimen was peripheral blood, collected on day 0 of AZD1222 vaccination. These TCRs come from an adult in good health.

The table lists this clone with a count of one. The genes are TRBV7-8 and TRBJ1-1; D perhaps matches TRBD1 (5 bases). Trimming stripped 1 base from V and 0 bases from J, with 9 bases between. The CDR3 runs to 15 residues. Germline CDR1 reads SGHVS; CDR2 reads FQNEAQ. The CDR3 DNA reads TGTGCCAGCAGCTTAGAATCGGGGGTGAACACTGAAGCTTTCTTT. It specifies CASSLESGVNTEAFF.

The rearrangement links TRBV5-5 to TRBJ2-3; maybe TRBD1 (6 bases). V was cut by 2 bases and J by 0 bases, with 16 bases left in between. Germline V lookup: CDR1 SGHKS, CDR2 YYEKEE (reference sequence). The CDR3 totals 17 residues. The CDR3: CASSFGSPGASTDTQYF. The DNA of the CDR3 is TGTGCCAGCAGCTTTGGTTCCCCAGGGGCAAGCACAGATACGCAGTATTTT.

V usage is TRBV27 and J usage is TRBJ2-2; D is perhaps TRBD1 (6 bases). The CDR3 is made up of 16 amino acids. Trimming pared 5 bases from V and 0 bases from J, leaving 13 bases between. CDR1 MNHEY and CDR2 SMNVEV come from the germline V gene (reference sequence). This CDR3 reads CASSRLPGANTGELFF. CDR3 DNA sequence: TGTGCCAGCAGTCGCCTTCCAGGGGCGAACACCGGGGAGCTGTTTTTT.

The chain recombines TRBV5-5 with TRBJ1-2; D remains unclear. The CDR3 has 13 amino acids. Germline values: CDR1 SGHKS, CDR2 YYEKEE (reference sequence). Deletions cut 1 base from V and 1 base from J, with 5 bases between. CDR3 DNA sequence: TGTGCCAGCAGCTTGATAGTTAACTATGGCTACACCTTC. It specifies CASSLIVNYGYTF.

The chain links TRBV6-5 to TRBJ1-5; D gene unclear. V lost 6 bases and J 0 bases, leaving 3 bases between the germline ends. There are 12 residues in the CDR3. From germline, CDR1 is MNHEY and CDR2 SVGAGI. The CDR3 region is CASRGSNQPQHF. The CDR3 region has the DNA TGTGCCAGCAGAGGTAGCAATCAGCCCCAGCATTTT.

This rearrangement joins TRBV5-1 to TRBJ1-1; 11 bases align to TRBD1. Trimming cost V 4 bases and J 0 bases; bases outside gene matches: 5. Germline V gene lookup returns CDR1 SGHRS and CDR2 YFSETQ. The CDR3 covers 16 residues. The CDR3 sequence is CASSHGQGAMNTEAFF. DNA for the CDR3: TGCGCCAGCAGCCATGGACAGGGGGCTATGAACACTGAAGCTTTCTTT. Based on the CDR3 plus reference TRBV5-1 and TRBJ1-1, the full variable domain is KAGVTQTPRYLIKTRGQQVTLSCSPISGHRSVSWYQQTPGQGLQFLFEYFSETQRNKGNFPGRFSGRQFSNSRSEMNVSTLELGDSALYLCASSHGQGAMNTEAFFGQGTRLTVV.

The rearrangement joins TRBV18 to TRBJ2-5; 13 nucleotides match TRBD2. This CDR3 comprises 15 residues. Trimming cost V 6 bases and J 4 bases; bases outside gene matches: 5. Germline V gene sequence: CDR1 KGHSH, CDR2 LQKENI. Here the CDR3 DNA reads TGTGCCAGCTCCCGTGGACTAGCGGGAGTAGAGACCCAGTACTTC. It yields the protein CASSRGLAGVETQYF.

The V call is TRBV6-5, the J call TRBJ1-2; 10 bases line up with TRBD1. V dropped 6 bases and J dropped 1; count of bases not matched to a gene: 5. Looked up from germline, CDR1 is MNHEY and CDR2 is SVGAGI. The CDR3 extends over 15 amino acids. The CDR3: CASSTGTGVNYGYTF. CDR3 nucleotides: TGTGCCAGCAGCACCGGGACAGGGGTTAACTATGGCTACACCTTC.

This clone was seen a handful of times. This sequence joins TRBV7-9 and TRBJ2-2, with D perhaps matching TRBD1 or TRBD2 (5 bases each). CDR1 is SEHNR, CDR2 FQNEAQ, per germline (reference sequence). V was shortened by 2 bases and J by 7 bases, with 14 bases between the two germline ends. The CDR3 length is 15 residues. CDR3: CASSLLPGTIGELFF. CDR3 nucleotide sequence: TGTGCCAGCAGCTTACTGCCCGGGACGATCGGGGAGCTGTTTTTT.

The chain combines TRBV2 with TRBJ2-3; 10 positions agree with TRBD2. V lost 2 bases and J lost 2; bases outside the gene matches: 7. This CDR3 contains 17 residues. Germline CDR1 is SNHLY and CDR2 is FYNNEI. As DNA, the CDR3 is TGTGCCAGCAGTGAACTGGCTAGCGGGGGATTCACAGATACGCAGTATTTT. It yields the protein CASSELASGGFTDTQYF.